These 10 T cell receptor beta chains came from one sample sequenced in a study of blood T cells in healthy people across ages. A second about 6 to 12 cycle PCR used barcoded and J-beta primers. TCRdb re-derived calls from the 5' RACE reads in MiXCR, one entry per CDR3 protein. The table shows about 570,000 distinct CDR3 sequences, with approximately 30% occurring only once. Sample: blood. The source is a woman aged 70-85 years in good health.

A few counts support this clonotype. The chain combines TRBV4-1 with TRBJ2-7, with 8 bases lining up with TRBD1. The CDR3 loop spans 14 amino acids. The germline gives CDR1 MGHRA, CDR2 YSYEKL. V lost 2 bases and J lost 5; bases outside the gene matches: 5. The CDR3 nucleotides are TGCGCCAGCAGCCAATCGGACAGGGCCCACGAGCAGTACTTC. Encoded protein: CASSQSDRAHEQYF.

This clonotype was observed a handful of times. The gene calls are TRBV20-1 and TRBJ1-4; D not certain. The germline V gene encodes CDR1 DFQATT and CDR2 SNEGSKA (reference sequence). The CDR3 spans 13 residues. The V end lost 5 bases, the J end lost 8 bases, and 15 bases lay between the germline ends. CDR3 coding DNA: TGCAGTGCTGCCCGAGCCCTGGGGGAAAAACTGTTTTTT. Protein: CSAARALGEKLFF.

The V gene is TRBV7-2, the J gene TRBJ2-1, with unresolved D. Trimming took off 4 bases at V and 14 bases at J, with 18 bases between the two ends. The CDR3 totals 13 residues. In germline, CDR1 is SGHTA, CDR2 FQGNSA. CDR3 loop: CASSSGNAPFEFF. The CDR3 DNA sequence: TGTGCCAGCAGCTCGGGCAATGCTCCCTTTGAGTTCTTC.

This rearrangement joins TRBV11-2 to TRBJ2-7; TRBD1 might be the D (6 bases). Trimming removed 1 base at V and 3 bases at J, with 16 bases between. CDR1 is SGHAT, CDR2 FQNNGV, per germline. This CDR3 has 16 residues. CDR3 DNA sequence: TGTGCCAGCAGCTTAGGGGCAGGGGCGAATATCTACGAGCAGTACTTC. Translating it yields CASSLGAGANIYEQYF.

There are a few counts of this clonotype. The chain recombines TRBV4-2 with TRBJ2-1; perhaps TRBD1 as D (5 bases). The DNA end lines up better with TRBJ2-7; the J call may be wrong. The CDR3 loop spans 17 amino acids. Germline V gene sequence: CDR1 LGHNA, CDR2 YNFKEQ. The CDR3 loop is CASSQVRAGRVFHEQYF. In DNA form, the CDR3 reads TGTGCCAGCAGCCAAGTTAGGGCTGGCAGGGTGTTTCACGAGCAGTACTTC.

This clonotype was found a few times. One end of the junction does not line up with germline, which may come from a read error. The genes are TRBV7-9 and TRBJ1-4, with D uncertain. The CDR3 spans 14 residues. Germline CDR1 and CDR2: SEHNR and FQNEAQ (reference sequence). The CDR3 loop is CASSSGETNEKLFF. The CDR3 bases are TGTGCCAGCAGCTCAGGAGAAACTAATGAGAAACTGTTTTTT.

This rearrangement joins TRBV5-1 to TRBJ1-2, with D perhaps TRBD1 (5 bases). There are 15 residues in the CDR3. Germline V CDR1 and CDR2: SGHRS, YFSETQ. V was cut by 1 base and J by 8 bases, with 18 bases left in between. The CDR3 region has the DNA TGCGCCAGCAGCTTGATTTTTGGGGACCGGCCAGGCTACACCTTC. As protein: CASSLIFGDRPGYTF.

The chain carries TRBV3-1 and TRBJ2-2; tentative D call: TRBD2 (5 bases). Trimming removed 1 base from V and 2 bases from J, with 8 bases in between. The CDR3 has 15 amino acids. CDR1 LGHDT and CDR2 YNNKEL come from the germline V gene (reference sequence). DNA for the CDR3: TGTGCCAGCAGCCAAGCTGGGAGTAACACCGGGGAGCTGTTTTTT. This codes for CASSQAGSNTGELFF.

The chain employs TRBV4-3 and TRBJ1-2, with a possible D match to TRBD1 (6 bases). The length of the CDR3 is 15 residues. Germline V gene sequence: CDR1 LGHNA, CDR2 YSLEER. Trimming shortened V by 3 bases and J by 2 bases, and 13 bases separated the two germline ends. Written as DNA, the CDR3 is TGCGCCAGCAGCCATAGTAGACAGGTCAACTATGGCTACACCTTC. Translating it yields CASSHSRQVNYGYTF.

This clonotype was seen more than once but under ten times. The rearrangement links TRBV4-2 to TRBJ1-2; D is unclear. The ends were cut back, 0 bases at V and 8 bases at J, with 10 bases in the middle. The germline CDR1 and CDR2 sequences are LGHNA and YNFKEQ. The CDR3 sequence is 13 residues long. CDR3 DNA sequence: TGTGCCAGCAGCCAAGAGGGTGGGAGCGGCTACACCTTC. This sequence encodes CASSQEGGSGYTF.